The rows below give T cell receptor beta chains drawn from one sample of a study of early T cells in non-severe SARS-CoV-2 infection. TCRdb recomputed calls from the 5' RACE reads with MiXCR, one row per CDR3 protein. Of 40,000 or so distinct CDR3 sequences in the sample, less than 7% were seen once. The sequenced sample consisted of whole blood. Receptor source: an adult who was a healthcare worker with PCR-confirmed SARS-CoV-2 infection or an uninfected control (not recorded which). The CDR3 runs from the conserved cysteine through the conserved F or W. Each record gives: V gene, J gene, CDR3 protein.

>TRBV29-1|TRBJ2-1
CSVEQGSYFNEQFF
>TRBV7-3|TRBJ2-1
CASSFGTSGGYNEQFF
>TRBV5-1|TRBJ2-7
CASSAGTASYEQYF
>TRBV7-9|TRBJ2-3
CASSLGVDTQYF
>TRBV10-3|TRBJ1-6
CAISESRDGSPLHF
>TRBV21-1|TRBJ2-7
CASSKVGTGHYEQYF
>TRBV10-3|TRBJ2-3
CAISGFSGTNDRKIDTQYF
>TRBV6-5|TRBJ1-2
CASSIRTGVGNYGYTF
>TRBV6-2/TRBV6-3|TRBJ2-7
CATSGGGWPYEQYF
>TRBV6-2/TRBV6-3|TRBJ2-7
CASSRNVGEQYF
>TRBV7-9|TRBJ2-2
CASSPLPGQPLGSGELFF
>TRBV29-1|TRBJ1-1
CSVKRNRDTEAFF
>TRBV13|TRBJ2-1
CASSQEGGNYEQFF
>TRBV27|TRBJ2-7
CASVWNGEQYF
>TRBV7-6|TRBJ2-3
CASSSMPGLAGGYTDTQYF
>TRBV20-1|TRBJ1-5
CSAPPKGAGNQPQHF
>TRBV13|TRBJ2-7
CASSGRDRFLEQYF
>TRBV2|TRBJ2-5
CASSSSGGALETQYF
>TRBV29-1|TRBJ1-4
CSVDLGYSKKLFF
>TRBV6-2/TRBV6-3|TRBJ2-7
CASTLDRAYEQYF
>TRBV4-1|TRBJ1-3
CASSQDRQPGNTIYF
>TRBV20-1|TRBJ1-6
CTATGLSQNSPLHF
>TRBV18|TRBJ2-1
CASSTRTSGVNEQFF
>TRBV19|TRBJ1-3
CASSTRQGARGNTIYF
>TRBV7-2|TRBJ1-6
CASSTSRVPPLHF
>TRBV5-6|TRBJ2-7
CASSRGTGSYEQYF
>TRBV29-1|TRBJ2-1
CSVADRLFVNEQFF
>TRBV20-1|TRBJ2-5
CSARGAGLETQYF
>TRBV20-1|TRBJ1-5
CSASREFQPQHF
>TRBV7-2|TRBJ2-5
CASTKKAGLQETQYF
>TRBV7-9|TRBJ2-7
CASSGDGEQYF
>TRBV19|TRBJ2-4
CASSIPGLAGYKNIQYF
>TRBV20-1|TRBJ2-1
CSAREISGGLRDEQFF
>TRBV6-2/TRBV6-3|TRBJ2-1
CASSYSGSGGIRNEQFF
>TRBV6-6|TRBJ2-3
CASRDYGVGTDTQYF
>TRBV7-9|TRBJ2-5
CASSWGLGEGYQETQYF
>TRBV5-1|TRBJ1-2
CASSFDPGRLAYGYTF
>TRBV6-5|TRBJ1-6
CASSYDSSYNSPLHF
>TRBV6-6|TRBJ2-7
CASSSGAGHRAYEQYF
>TRBV5-1|TRBJ2-5
CASSLPKTEQETQYF
>TRBV11-2|TRBJ2-3
CASSAIGVTSTDTQYF
>TRBV20-1|TRBJ2-1
CSVGTHNEQFF
>TRBV18|TRBJ1-1
CASSLSDGNTEAFF
>TRBV6-5|TRBJ2-7
CASSTRALYEQYF
>TRBV7-9|TRBJ1-1
CASNRGDTEAFF
>TRBV6-5|TRBJ1-1
CASHTGGRLNTEAFF
>TRBV29-1|TRBJ1-1
CSVARGTEAFF
>TRBV3-1|TRBJ2-4
CASSLQPSAGPKNIQYF
>TRBV9|TRBJ2-3
CASSGGTAQRADTQYF
>TRBV28|TRBJ1-4
CASSLDSNEKLFF
>TRBV5-1|TRBJ2-6
CASSLELAPGANVLTF
>TRBV7-2|TRBJ2-1
CASSLAAGGTYNEQFF
>TRBV28|TRBJ2-5
CASSLSPGLGGIQETQYF
>TRBV4-1|TRBJ2-1
CASSQGETYEQFF
>TRBV7-6|TRBJ2-2
CASSFDHRGPTGELFF
>TRBV5-6|TRBJ1-2
CASSLASQNYGYTF
>TRBV30|TRBJ2-2
CAWSLGQPTGELFF